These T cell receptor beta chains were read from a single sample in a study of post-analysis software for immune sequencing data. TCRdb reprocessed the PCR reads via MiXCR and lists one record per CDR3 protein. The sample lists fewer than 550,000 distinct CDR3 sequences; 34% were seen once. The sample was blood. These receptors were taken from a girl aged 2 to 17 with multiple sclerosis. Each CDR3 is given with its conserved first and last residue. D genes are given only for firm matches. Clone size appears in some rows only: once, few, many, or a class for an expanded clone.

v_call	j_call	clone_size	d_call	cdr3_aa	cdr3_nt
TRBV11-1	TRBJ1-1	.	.	CASTYRFGSAEAFF	TGTGCCAGTACTTACCGTTTTGGTTCGGCTGAAGCTTTCTTT
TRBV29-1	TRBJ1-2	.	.	CSVETQVDYGYTF	TGCAGCGTTGAAACCCAGGTTGACTATGGCTACACCTTC
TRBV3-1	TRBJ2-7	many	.	CASSQVVHEQYF	TGTGCCAGCAGCCAAGTCGTCCACGAGCAGTACTTC
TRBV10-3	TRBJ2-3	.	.	CAISGRGTTDTQYF	TGTGCCATCAGTGGAAGGGGAACCACAGATACGCAGTATTTT
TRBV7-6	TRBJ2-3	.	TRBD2	CASSLRSAGGITDTQYF	TGTGCCAGCAGCTTAAGGTCCGCGGGGGGGATAACAGATACGCAGTATTTT
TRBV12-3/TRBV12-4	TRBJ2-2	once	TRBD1	CASSPGTGGSGELFF	TGTGCCAGCAGTCCCGGGACAGGGGGCTCCGGGGAGCTGTTTTTT
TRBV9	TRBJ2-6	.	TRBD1	CASSPWTGGANGANVLTF	TGTGCCAGCAGCCCTTGGACAGGGGGCGCGAATGGGGCCAACGTCCTGACTTTC
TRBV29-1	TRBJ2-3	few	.	CSADRDTQYF	TGCAGCGCCGATAGGGATACGCAGTATTTT
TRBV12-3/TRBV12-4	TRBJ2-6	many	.	CASSPGTSFSGANVLTF	TGTGCCAGCAGTCCCGGGACCTCCTTCTCTGGGGCCAACGTCCTGACTTTC
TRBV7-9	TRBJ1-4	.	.	CASSPRGGRPPTNEKLFF	TGTGCCAGCAGCCCACGGGGGGGCAGGCCGCCAACTAATGAAAAACTGTTTTTT
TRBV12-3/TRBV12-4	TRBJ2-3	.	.	CASSTPGLDAEYF	TGTGCCAGCAGTACCCCGGGATTAGATGCGGAGTATTTT
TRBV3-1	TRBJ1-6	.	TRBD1	CASTRTGTGANSPLHF	TGTGCCAGCACCAGAACCGGGACAGGGGCTAATTCACCCCTCCACTTT
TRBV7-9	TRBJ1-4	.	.	CASSPLGSKTNEKLFF	TGTGCCAGCAGCCCTCTAGGGTCCAAAACGAATGAAAAACTGTTTTTT
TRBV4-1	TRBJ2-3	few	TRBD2	CASSPQPSGGTDTQYF	TGCGCCAGCAGCCCTCAACCTAGCGGCGGCACAGATACGCAGTATTTT
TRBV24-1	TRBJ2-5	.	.	CATSDLVRGTQYF	TGTGCCACCAGTGATTTGGTCAGGGGAACCCAGTACTTC
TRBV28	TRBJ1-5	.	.	CASSLGLGTQPQHF	TGTGCCAGCAGTTTGGGTTTGGGGACCCAGCCCCAGCATTTT
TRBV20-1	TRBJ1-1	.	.	CSASQEVEAFF	TGCAGTGCTAGTCAGGAGGTTGAAGCTTTCTTT
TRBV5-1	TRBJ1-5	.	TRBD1	CASSTGQGDQPQHF	TGCGCCAGCAGCACGGGACAGGGAGATCAGCCCCAGCATTTT
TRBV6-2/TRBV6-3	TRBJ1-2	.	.	CASRSVPANYGYTF	TGTGCCAGCAGATCAGTACCAGCTAACTATGGCTACACCTTC
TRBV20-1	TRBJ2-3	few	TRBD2	CSAPSLAGDTDTQYF	TGCAGTGCGCCGTCTCTCGCGGGGGACACAGATACGCAGTATTTT